Listed here are 22 T cell receptor beta chains from one sample, sequenced in a study of CD8+ T cells in alopecia areata. Treatment here: oral pan-JAK inhibitor, 5-10 mg twice daily. Reverse transcription of extracted RNA yielded cDNA, which provided the sequencing template. Clones were read by immunoSEQ multiplex PCR, and TCRdb kept only the in-frame ones, dropping some. The sample has some 100,000 clones; around 40% are singletons. The source was CD8+ T cells sorted from blood, collected at week 24, from a patient treated with tofacitinib. Receptor source: a human donor with alopecia areata.

Comments on this clone: This sample also contains other DNA sequences that code for the same CDR3. CDR3 DNA: TGTGCCAGCAGCCTTACGCCGTCCTACGAGCAGTACTTC. It codes for CASSLTPSYEQYF. The chain links TRBV5-4 to TRBJ2-7; no firm D call. Per germline, CDR1 SGHNT and CDR2 YYREEE (reference sequence). The length of the CDR3 is 13 residues. V was pared by 4 bases and J by 1 base, with 9 bases between.

The rearrangement uses TRBV7-9 and TRBJ1-1; D remains ambiguous. Germline assignment: CDR1 SEHNR and CDR2 FQNEAQ (reference sequence). This CDR3 has 12 amino acids. The V end was cut by 2 bases, the J end by 5 bases, with 6 bases between. The CDR3 DNA is TGTGCCAGCAGCTTACTCCGGACTGAAGCTTTCTTT. Translating it yields CASSLLRTEAFF.

This chain connects TRBV7-2 to TRBJ2-7, with 7 bases lining up with TRBD2. The V gene's germline CDR1 is SGHTA and CDR2 FQGNSA. Unmatched junction bases numbered 6, after V lost 4 bases and J lost 3 bases. The CDR3 length is 14 residues. The CDR3: CASSSGGAFYEQYF. CDR3 in DNA: TGTGCCAGCAGCTCGGGAGGAGCTTTCTACGAGCAGTACTTC.

This clone was detected a few times. The J gene is TRBJ2-1, the V gene TRBV9, with D perhaps being TRBD1 or TRBD2 (6 bases each). The CDR3 extends over 14 amino acids. Between the trimmed V and J ends, which lost 4 bases and 5 bases, there was a span of 13 bases. CDR1 SGDLS and CDR2 YYNGEE come from the germline V gene. CDR3 sequence reads: CASSPSGEDNEQFF. CDR3 nucleotides: TGTGCCAGCAGCCCTTCAGGGGAGGACAATGAGCAGTTCTTC.

This clone was counted only a few times. The chain joins TRBV7-9 to TRBJ2-4, with D possibly TRBD1 on 6 matching bases. The CDR3 length is 14 residues. The V end lost 11 bases, the J end lost 2 bases, and 16 bases lay between the germline ends. Germline values: CDR1 SEHNR, CDR2 FQNEAQ (reference sequence). CDR3 amino acids: CAVQGPDPKNIQYF. In DNA form, the CDR3 reads TGTGCCGTACAGGGCCCCGACCCCAAAAACATTCAGTACTTC.

This clone showed up just a few times. V gene TRBV29-1 combines with J gene TRBJ2-7; D is possibly TRBD2 (6 bases). Germline V gene sequence: CDR1 SQVTM, CDR2 ANQGSEA. The CDR3 sequence is 13 residues long. The ends were cut back, 7 bases at V and 2 bases at J, with 15 bases in the middle. CDR3 bases: TGCAGCGATCCATTAGCGGATACCTACGAGCAGTACTTC. This sequence encodes CSDPLADTYEQYF.

This clone appeared a few times. The genes are TRBV2 and TRBJ1-2; no firm D call. Germline CDR1 reads SNHLY; CDR2 reads FYNNEI. CDR3 length: 14 residues. With 5 bases removed from V and 4 bases from J, the gap between germline ends came to 14 bases. The CDR3 sequence is CASSYRDVTYGYTF. The CDR3 DNA sequence: TGTGCCAGCAGTTATCGGGATGTTACCTATGGCTACACCTTC.

This chain uses TRBV11-2 with TRBJ2-7; 9 bases are shared with TRBD2. The length of the CDR3 is 15 residues. The ends lost 3 bases at V and 4 bases at J; junction bases unmatched: 7. Germline V gene lookup returns CDR1 SGHAT and CDR2 FQNNGV. CDR3 nucleotides: TGTGCCAGCAGCTTTGTAGCGGGAGTTTATTACGAGCAGTACTTC. The encoded protein is CASSFVAGVYYEQYF.

J is TRBJ2-7 and V is TRBV9, with 9 positions matching TRBD1. Germline V gene data show CDR1 as SGDLS and CDR2 as YYNGEE. V lost 0 bases to trimming and J lost 3 bases; unmatched junction nucleotides: 4. The CDR3 sequence is 15 residues long. CDR3 loop: CASSVEQGADYEQYF. The CDR3 region has the DNA TGTGCCAGCAGCGTAGAACAGGGGGCGGACTACGAGCAGTACTTC. Drawing the rest from reference TRBV9 and TRBJ2-7, the complete variable domain is DSGVTQTPKHLITATGQRVTLRCSPRSGDLSVYWYQQSLDQGLQFLIQYYNGEERAKGNILERFSAQQFPDLHSELNLSSLELGDSALYFCASSVEQGADYEQYFGPGTRLTVT.

The rearrangement joins TRBV2 to TRBJ2-1, with D hard to call. Germline CDR1 is SNHLY and CDR2 is FYNNEI. V was pared by 10 bases and J by 2 bases, with 9 bases between. The CDR3 covers 12 residues. The CDR3 loop reads CATLGTYNEQFF. CDR3 sequence (DNA): TGTGCCACTCTGGGCACCTACAATGAGCAGTTCTTC.

This chain joins TRBV28 and TRBJ2-7, with 7 bases that match TRBD1. This CDR3 spans 14 amino acids. V lost 3 bases, J lost 5 bases, and 7 bases stayed unmatched. Germline CDR1 and CDR2: MDHEN and SYDVKM. The chain's CDR3 is CASSFRGLLNEQYF. CDR3 nucleotide sequence: TGTGCCAGCAGTTTCAGGGGGTTATTAAACGAGCAGTACTTC.

The chain links TRBV19 to TRBJ1-5; D is unclear. Trimming removed 3 bases at V and 7 bases at J, with 10 bases between. The CDR3 length is 13 residues. The germline gives CDR1 LNHDA, CDR2 SQIVND (reference sequence). CDR3 nucleotide sequence: TGTGCCAGTAGTATGGCTTCGGGGCAGCCCCAGCATTTT. Translating it yields CASSMASGQPQHF.

There are a few counts of this clone. This chain uses TRBV29-1 with TRBJ1-2; no reliable D call. The CDR3 is 11 residues long. V lost 5 bases and J 6 bases, leaving 10 bases between the germline ends. The germline V gene has CDR1 SQVTM and CDR2 ANQGSEA. The CDR3 sequence is CSVFTGNGYTF. The CDR3 region has the DNA TGCAGCGTTTTTACGGGAAATGGCTACACCTTC.

This clone occurred once. This chain links TRBV4-1 with TRBJ2-7, with D perhaps assigned TRBD1 or TRBD2 (5 bases each). The germline V gene has CDR1 MGHRA and CDR2 YSYEKL. The CDR3 length is 17 residues. Trimming removed 1 base from V and 1 base from J, with 17 bases in between. This CDR3 reads CASSQGPFRDGSYEQYF. The CDR3 DNA sequence: TGCGCCAGCAGCCAAGGTCCATTCCGGGACGGTTCCTACGAGCAGTACTTC.

In its sample, this clone was seen a few times. Here the CDR3 DNA reads TGTGCCAGCAGCTTATCAGCGGGAGGGCACCACGAGCAGTACTTC. Its translation is CASSLSAGGHHEQYF. This rearrangement joins TRBV7-9 to TRBJ2-7, with TRBD2 matching 10 bases. V dropped 2 bases and J dropped 5; count of bases not matched to a gene: 6. This CDR3 contains 15 residues. Germline V gives CDR1 SEHNR, CDR2 FQNEAQ (reference sequence). Complete variable domain (other parts from reference TRBV7-9 and TRBJ2-7): DTGVSQNPRHKITKRGQNVTFRCDPISEHNRLYWYRQTLGQGPEFLTYFQNEAQLEKSRLLSDRFSAERPKGSFSTLEIQRTEQGDSAMYLCASSLSAGGHHEQYFGPGTRLTVT.

The genes are TRBV7-3 and TRBJ2-7; TRBD1 matches at 11 bases. Germline CDR1 reads SGHTA; CDR2 reads FQGTGA. Trimming removed 1 base from V and 7 bases from J; junction bases left unmatched: 9. The CDR3 has 16 amino acids. CDR3 in amino acids: CASSLNLGQGAREQYF. The CDR3 nucleotides read TGTGCCAGCAGCTTAAACCTCGGACAGGGGGCGCGGGAGCAGTACTTC.

The gene calls are TRBV5-4 and TRBJ2-7, with a tentative D call TRBD1 (6 bases). The CDR3 length is 13 residues. Per germline, CDR1 SGHNT and CDR2 YYREEE (reference sequence). V was clipped by 7 bases and J by 3 bases, with 14 bases between them. The CDR3 here is CASERTEDYEQYF. CDR3 bases: TGTGCCAGCGAACGGACAGAGGACTACGAGCAGTACTTC.

In this sample, this clone turned up a few times. The chain carries TRBV2 and TRBJ2-5; 7 nucleotides agree with TRBD1. CDR1 is SNHLY, CDR2 FYNNEI, per germline. CDR3 length: 12 amino acids. V shed 7 bases, J shed 4 bases, and the junction held 3 bases outside the gene matches. The CDR3 bases are TGTGCCAGCATCTCAGGGGGAGAGACCCAGTACTTC. This translates into CASISGGETQYF.

The sample holds a few counts of this clone. The V and J genes are TRBV29-1 and TRBJ2-1, with 12 bases lining up with TRBD2. J gave up 6 bases and V 8 bases, and 5 bases lay outside the gene matches. The CDR3 loop spans 13 amino acids. From germline, CDR1 is SQVTM and CDR2 ANQGSEA. CDR3 coding DNA: TGCAGCCTTCGGACTAGCGGGGTCAATGAGCAGTTCTTC. This sequence encodes CSLRTSGVNEQFF.

The chain couples TRBV4-2 to TRBJ2-7, with 7 bases that match TRBD1. The CDR3 spans 15 residues. Germline CDR1 LGHNA, CDR2 YNFKEQ. The V and J ends lost 4 bases and 2 bases, in that order; junction bases with no gene match: 8. CDR3: CASSLNPGQTYEQYF. The CDR3 region has the DNA TGTGCCAGCAGCCTAAACCCGGGACAGACCTACGAGCAGTACTTC.

This clone was seen only a few times. The CDR3 loop reads CATSNQPQHF. CDR3 nucleotides: TGCGCCACCAGCAATCAGCCCCAGCATTTT. The chain links TRBV23-1 to TRBJ1-5; D gene ambiguous. TRBV23-1 is reported as an ORF; its role is uncertain. CDR3 length: 10 amino acids. V lost 10 bases and J lost 1, with 2 bases in between.

The chain joins TRBV5-6 to TRBJ1-2, with D possibly matching TRBD1 (5 bases). V was cut by 4 bases and J by 4 bases, with 14 bases left in between. From germline, CDR1 is SGHDT and CDR2 YYEEEE. This CDR3 spans 14 amino acids. CDR3 protein: CASSLQGFGYGYTF. In DNA, the CDR3 is TGTGCCAGCAGCCTGCAGGGCTTCGGCTATGGCTACACCTTC. The entire variable domain, with the rest obtained from reference TRBV5-6 and TRBJ1-2, is as follows: DAGVTQSPTHLIKTRGQQVTLRCSPKSGHDTVSWYQQALGQGPQFIFQYYEEEERQRGNFPDRFSGHQFPNYSSELNVNALLLGDSALYLCASSLQGFGYGYTFGSGTRLTVV.